This T cell receptor beta chain was identified during a study of T cell clonality in common variable immunodeficiency (dated by TCRdb to between 2014 and 2017). CDR1 is given as KGHSH and CDR2 as LQKENI, both from the germline V gene. Trimming removed 5 bases from V and 2 bases from J, leaving 3 bases between the germline ends. The CDR3 runs 11 residues from the cysteine to the phenylalanine. Only the CDR3 bases that were read are kept: 24 of them, in frame from base 1. This clone has ten or more counts. Its binding antigen is unknown. The read ends 3 residues before the CDR3 terminus; that terminus is restored from the germline J gene. This specimen includes other DNA sequences encoding the same CDR3. Equivalent amounts of genomic DNA from CVID and control samples were used as sequencing input. For every sample, a 60 bp segment covering the rearranged TCRbeta CDR3 region was amplified and then sequenced. The immunoSEQ assay, a bias-corrected multiplex PCR combined with high-throughput sequencing, was used to amplify TCRbeta. From the authors' description of their analysis: Each unique nucleotide sequence was treated as a clone and annotated with V, D and J genes, copy number and frequency. Sequences were labeled productive if in frame, and non-productive if out of frame or containing stop codons. As previously described, clonality was calculated on the basis of Shannon's entropy. Mean CDR3 Kyte-Doolittle hydropathy was derived from the predicted amino acid sequences of productive clones. Hierarchical clustering of scaled V gene usage was performed with the R hclust function using Manhattan distance and complete linkage. Clone sharing by CDR3 amino acid sequence was assessed by resampling 12 repertoires per group over 100 rounds. The repertoires were searched for around 75 published EBV-specific and some 250 published CMV-specific TCRbeta sequences. Two CVID samples that yielded fewer than 10,000 sequences were excluded from the analysis, so 42 CVID repertoires were retained. As stored in TCRdb, this immuneACCESS dataset retains in-frame rearrangements with V and J assigned. A fraction of the clones does not appear; measured against another copy, unresolved V genes explain less than half of the discrepancy, and the remainder lacks a known reason. The DNA was the basis for D and trimming; V, J and clone size are from that table. This sample shows roughly 60,000 clones, and none of them turns up only once. Under 2% of the sample comes from the top ten.

Both CVID patients and healthy controls were predominantly of Caucasian heritage. From each donor, about 4.5 to 9 ml of heparinized peripheral whole blood was collected. Genomic DNA from adults with common variable immune deficiency (CVID) and from healthy adult controls was the source for sequencing TCRbeta CDR3 repertoires. The control group comprised approximately 22 healthy adult volunteers, about 12 female and approximately ten male, aged roughly 23 to 75 years with a mean age of roughly 34. Diluted blood was density-centrifuged over Hypaque 1077 or Ficoll-Paque to isolate peripheral blood mononuclear cells. Genomic DNA was extracted from unsorted mononuclear cells by Qiagen column purification or by a centrifugation-based method. Overall study outcomes, separate from this receptor: Correlations between repertoire features and clinical complications were limited by patient heterogeneity within the CVID cohort. Compared with healthy controls, CVID subjects showed increased TCRbeta clonality (t-test p = 0.018), a feature most characteristic of about a third of subjects. According to the authors, finding the cause of the higher clonality in CVID would require sequencing the repertoires of T cell subpopulations. Fewer TCRbeta clones were shared among CVID subjects than among healthy controls (p < 0.0001). Even though DNA input was the same, control samples had an average of approximately 82,000 unique sequences each, compared with about 30,000 in CVID samples. Reportedly, TCRbeta sequences from CVID had fewer deletions and N-nucleotide insertions, and highly modified clones with 13 or more V deletions were absent from CVID.

Rearrangement joined TRBV18 to TRBJ2-5, with an unclear D gene assignment. This receptor was obtained from a person aged 18-70 years in good health. Sequencing used peripheral blood mononuclear cells. Incomplete CDR3 DNA: TGTGCCAGCTCATTACAAGAGACC. Protein translation: CASSLQET. The whole CDR3 reads CASSLQETQYF.